Presented here are 24 T cell receptor beta chains from one specimen sequenced in a study of T cells in Graves' hyperthyroidism and ophthalmopathy (dated 2019 in TCRdb). The protocol used for the library was multiplex PCR. Sequenced on an Illumina HiSeq 2000. The TCR beta CDR3 regions were amplified from RNA transcripts. The first round of RT-PCR for the TCR CDR3 was performed with the HTBI primer set and the Qiagen OneStep RT-PCR kit. TCRdb applied fastp at Q25 and MiXCR to the public reads, then kept only in-frame beta chains. Each CDR3 protein gets just one entry, which takes the most common genes and DNA from the rows behind it. The sample contains 380,000 or so distinct CDR3 sequences, about 18% of them found a single time. The ten biggest clones cover roughly 3.5% of the sample. Sequencing used blood. These receptors were obtained from a woman between 18 and 30 years old with Graves' hyperthyroidism.

This clonotype showed up just a few times. The J gene is TRBJ2-2, the V gene TRBV2; 14 bases are shared with TRBD2. The CDR3 has 15 residues. V lost 4 bases and J lost 9; bases outside the gene matches: 4. Per the germline V gene, CDR1 is SNHLY and CDR2 is FYNNEI. The CDR3 here is CASSATSGGAWELFF. CDR3 nucleotides: TGTGCCAGCAGTGCGACTAGCGGGGGGGCCTGGGAGCTGTTTTTT. Together with reference TRBV2 and TRBJ2-2, the CDR3 gives the full variable domain: EPEVTQTPSHQVTQMGQEVILRCVPISNHLYFYWYRQILGQKVEFLVSFYNNEISEKSEIFDDQFSVERPDGSNFTLKIRSTKLEDSAMYFCASSATSGGAWELFFGEGSRLTVL.

Note on this clonotype: The junction shows a germline mismatch at one end, possibly a read error. The V and J genes are TRBV15 and TRBJ1-4; no clear D. CDR1 and CDR2 from the germline V gene are LNHNV and YYDKDF (reference sequence). The CDR3 loop spans 16 amino acids. The CDR3 reads CATSRADTATNEKLFF. CDR3 nucleotide sequence: TGCGCCACCAGCAGAGCCGACACTGCAACTAATGAAAAACTGTTTTTT.

This clonotype was counted ten times or more. The J gene is TRBJ2-5, the V gene TRBV30; D unresolved. The CDR3 loop spans 11 amino acids. The germline V and J ends were trimmed by 4 bases and 4 bases, with 7 bases remaining between them. Germline V gene data show CDR1 as GTSNPN and CDR2 as SVGIG (reference sequence). This chain's CDR3 is CAWMPAETQYF. CDR3 in DNA: TGTGCCTGGATGCCAGCAGAGACCCAGTACTTC.

This clonotype was detected a few times. The rearrangement joins TRBV27 to TRBJ2-7, with a possible D match to TRBD2 (6 bases). The CDR3 covers 15 residues. V lost 0 bases, J lost 4 bases, and 13 bases lay in between. Germline CDR1 reads MNHEY; CDR2 reads SMNVEV (reference sequence). DNA for the CDR3: TGTGCCAGCAGTTTATCGTCGGGACTTCCATACGAGCAGTACTTC. Amino acids: CASSLSSGLPYEQYF.

The sample holds many counts of this clonotype. The gene calls are TRBV20-1 and TRBJ1-6; D perhaps matches TRBD1 (5 bases). The germline V and J ends were trimmed by 3 bases and 3 bases, with 6 bases remaining between them. The germline CDR1 and CDR2 sequences are DFQATT and SNEGSKA (reference sequence). The CDR3 loop spans 13 amino acids. The CDR3 DNA sequence: TGCAGTGCTAGGACAGACTATAATTCACCCCTCCACTTT. Protein: CSARTDYNSPLHF.

This chain connects TRBV12-3 or TRBV12-4 to TRBJ2-7, with 10 bases identical to TRBD1. The CDR3 is 13 amino acids. With 3 bases clipped from V and 5 bases from J, the junction kept 1 base outside the gene matches. CDR3 amino acids: CASSFGTGDEQYF. CDR3 nucleotides: TGTGCCAGCAGTTTCGGGACAGGGGACGAGCAGTACTTC.

This clonotype was seen many times. V is TRBV11-2 and J is TRBJ1-1; D not resolved. The germline gives CDR1 SGHAT, CDR2 FQNNGV. V was clipped by 4 bases and J by 5 bases, with 14 bases between them. CDR3 length: 14 amino acids. The chain's CDR3 is CASSSDSRSTEAFF. The CDR3 bases are TGTGCCAGCAGCTCGGATTCACGGAGTACTGAAGCTTTCTTT.

This clonotype was recorded many times. This chain links TRBV5-1 with TRBJ1-1, with D possibly TRBD1 on 6 matching bases. CDR3 length: 12 amino acids. Germline V gene sequence: CDR1 SGHRS, CDR2 YFSETQ. Trimming took 5 bases from V and 4 from J, leaving 9 bases between them. CDR3: CASRRDTTEAFF. Written as DNA, the CDR3 is TGCGCCAGCAGACGGGACACCACTGAAGCTTTCTTT.

This clonotype showed up many times. The gene calls are TRBV30 and TRBJ1-5; D not resolved. Between the trimmed V and J ends, which lost 2 bases and 11 bases, there was a span of 13 bases. This CDR3 is 12 amino acids long. Per germline, CDR1 GTSNPN and CDR2 SVGIG (reference sequence). As DNA, the CDR3 is TGTGCCTGGAGTACGGACGGGTTGACCCAGCATTTT. Protein sequence: CAWSTDGLTQHF.

Details on this clonotype: A much bigger clone sits one base away, suggesting this may be a read error. CDR3 bases: TGTGCCAGCGGGGTTGGAGATACCCAGTACTTC. Its translation is CASGVGDTQYF. The chain links TRBV6-1 to TRBJ2-5; D is undetermined. CDR3 length: 11 amino acids. Per germline, CDR1 MNHNS and CDR2 SASEGT. V lost 8 bases and J 8 bases, leaving 12 bases between the germline ends.

The chain uses TRBV30 and TRBJ2-5; D remains ambiguous. The CDR3 runs to 12 residues. Germline V gene sequence: CDR1 GTSNPN, CDR2 SVGIG (reference sequence). V gave up 1 base and J gave up 5 bases, with 8 bases separating them. CDR3 sequence (DNA): TGTGCCTGGAGTGAGGCTGGGGAGACCCAGTACTTC. The encoded protein is CAWSEAGETQYF.

This clonotype was recorded at least ten times. This rearrangement joins TRBV10-2 to TRBJ2-2, with D possibly TRBD1 on 5 matching bases. V shed 8 bases and J shed 6 bases, with 19 bases lying between them. CDR3 size: 15 residues. Germline CDR1 is WSHSY and CDR2 is SAAADI. CDR3 in amino acids: CASPPTRTGAGELFF. In DNA form, the CDR3 reads TGCGCCAGCCCCCCGACCCGCACAGGCGCCGGGGAGCTGTTTTTT.

This clonotype was detected a few times. The J gene is TRBJ2-4, the V gene TRBV5-1; tentative D call: TRBD2 (5 bases). Trimming shortened V by 0 bases and J by 0 bases, and 7 bases separated the two germline ends. The CDR3 runs to 15 residues. CDR1 and CDR2 (germline): SGHRS, YFSETQ. The CDR3 sequence: CASSLGGSAKNIQYF. The CDR3 DNA reads TGCGCCAGCAGCTTGGGAGGGTCAGCCAAAAACATTCAGTACTTC.

In its sample, this clonotype was seen many times. The CDR3 coding sequence is TGCAGTGCTAGATCTGTGTCCTACGAGCAGTACTTC. This codes for CSARSVSYEQYF. The V call is TRBV20-1, the J call TRBJ2-7; no clear D. The length of the CDR3 is 12 residues. Germline V gene data show CDR1 as DFQATT and CDR2 as SNEGSKA (reference sequence). V lost 2 bases and J 1 base, leaving 6 bases between the germline ends.

This clonotype was detected a few times. The chain recombines TRBV30 with TRBJ2-2; 15 positions match TRBD2. Losses at the gene ends were 2 bases for V and 4 bases for J; bases not matched to a gene: 11. This CDR3 region has 19 residues. The germline V gene encodes CDR1 GTSNPN and CDR2 SVGIG (reference sequence). CDR3 in amino acids: CAWSPLGLAGGPTTGELFF. Written as DNA, the CDR3 is TGTGCCTGGAGTCCTCTGGGACTAGCGGGGGGACCTACCACCGGGGAGCTGTTTTTT.

This clonotype was observed at least ten times. The genes are TRBV6-1 and TRBJ1-1; the D gene is possibly TRBD1 (5 bases). V lost 3 bases, J lost 5 bases, and 13 bases lay in between. Germline-derived CDR1 and CDR2 are MNHNS and SASEGT. The CDR3 length is 14 residues. CDR3 nucleotides: TGTGCCAGCAGTGAGTGGGGGGATAAAACTGAAGCTTTCTTT. It codes for CASSEWGDKTEAFF.

CDR3 coding DNA: TGCGCCAGCAGCCAACTGGGACCTCGCTCTGGAAACACCATATATTTT. Its translation: CASSQLGPRSGNTIYF. The rearrangement uses TRBV4-1 and TRBJ1-3, with D maybe TRBD1 (5 bases). The V end lost 2 bases, the J end lost 0 bases, and 11 bases lay between the germline ends. The germline V gene encodes CDR1 MGHRA and CDR2 YSYEKL. The CDR3 totals 16 residues.

The sample holds many counts of this clonotype. The V gene is TRBV30, the J gene TRBJ2-7; 7 positions match TRBD1. Germline V gives CDR1 GTSNPN, CDR2 SVGIG (reference sequence). This CDR3 spans 15 amino acids. The V and J ends lost 0 bases and 2 bases, in that order; junction bases with no gene match: 7. The CDR3 DNA follows: TGTGCCTGGAGTGTACGTTACAGGGGACCCTACGAGCAGTACTTC. It translates to CAWSVRYRGPYEQYF. Drawing the rest from reference TRBV30 and TRBJ2-7, the complete variable domain is SQTIHQWPATLVQPVGSPLSLECTVEGTSNPNLYWYRQAAGRGLQLLFYSVGIGQISSEVPQNLSASRPQDRQFILSSKKLLLSDSGFYLCAWSVRYRGPYEQYFGPGTRLTVT.

The V gene is TRBV18, the J gene TRBJ2-6, with 7 bases aligning to TRBD1. CDR3 length equals 14 residues. From germline, CDR1 is KGHSH and CDR2 LQKENI. The trim removed 4 bases at V and 6 bases at J, leaving 3 bases unmatched. CDR3 bases: TGTGCCAGCTCACTAACAGGGGTGGCCAACGTCCTGACTTTC. Translated, it gives CASSLTGVANVLTF.

At least ten counts were recorded for this clonotype. The chain uses TRBV20-1 and TRBJ2-7, with 8 positions matching TRBD2. This CDR3 is 14 amino acids long. The V segment lost 7 bases and the J segment 4 bases; nucleotides outside the gene matches: 12. Germline-derived CDR1 and CDR2 are DFQATT and SNEGSKA (reference sequence). The CDR3 sequence: CSVRRTSQAYEQYF. The CDR3 DNA follows: TGCAGTGTTCGGCGGACTAGCCAGGCGTACGAGCAGTACTTC.

This clonotype was seen ten or more times. The J gene is TRBJ2-5, the V gene TRBV27, with D perhaps TRBD2 (5 bases). Germline assignment: CDR1 MNHEY and CDR2 SMNVEV (reference sequence). The CDR3 is 15 amino acids. V was shortened by 5 bases and J by 7 bases, with 20 bases between the two germline ends. CDR3 nucleotide sequence: TGTGCCAGCAGTCCGCGGGCGGCCGGAGAAGCGACCCAGTACTTC. Protein: CASSPRAAGEATQYF.

There are a few counts of this clonotype. An end of the junction differs from the germline gene, which may be a read error. V and J are TRBV5-1 and TRBJ1-1; 8 bases are shared with TRBD1. This CDR3 comprises 15 residues. Germline V lookup: CDR1 SGHRS, CDR2 YFSETQ. CDR3 sequence: CASRDRDGMNTETFF. DNA of the CDR3: TGCGCCAGCAGGGACAGGGACGGAATGAACACTGAAACTTTCTTT.

This clonotype was seen at least ten times. The gene calls are TRBV28 and TRBJ2-7; the D is unclear. V gave up 5 bases and J gave up 3 bases, with 14 bases separating them. Germline V gene sequence: CDR1 MDHEN, CDR2 SYDVKM. This CDR3 has 14 residues. The CDR3 loop reads CASSTSPDGYEQYF. CDR3 nucleotide sequence: TGTGCCAGCAGTACCAGCCCGGATGGCTACGAGCAGTACTTC.

The table lists this clonotype with many counts. The chain combines TRBV18 with TRBJ1-5, with 9 bases matching TRBD1. With V trimmed by 6 bases and J by 0 bases, 3 bases remained unmatched. The length of the CDR3 is 15 residues. The germline V gene encodes CDR1 KGHSH and CDR2 LQKENI. CDR3 nucleotides: TGTGCCAGCTCGGGACAGGGCCCTAGCAATCAGCCCCAGCATTTT. Translated: CASSGQGPSNQPQHF.